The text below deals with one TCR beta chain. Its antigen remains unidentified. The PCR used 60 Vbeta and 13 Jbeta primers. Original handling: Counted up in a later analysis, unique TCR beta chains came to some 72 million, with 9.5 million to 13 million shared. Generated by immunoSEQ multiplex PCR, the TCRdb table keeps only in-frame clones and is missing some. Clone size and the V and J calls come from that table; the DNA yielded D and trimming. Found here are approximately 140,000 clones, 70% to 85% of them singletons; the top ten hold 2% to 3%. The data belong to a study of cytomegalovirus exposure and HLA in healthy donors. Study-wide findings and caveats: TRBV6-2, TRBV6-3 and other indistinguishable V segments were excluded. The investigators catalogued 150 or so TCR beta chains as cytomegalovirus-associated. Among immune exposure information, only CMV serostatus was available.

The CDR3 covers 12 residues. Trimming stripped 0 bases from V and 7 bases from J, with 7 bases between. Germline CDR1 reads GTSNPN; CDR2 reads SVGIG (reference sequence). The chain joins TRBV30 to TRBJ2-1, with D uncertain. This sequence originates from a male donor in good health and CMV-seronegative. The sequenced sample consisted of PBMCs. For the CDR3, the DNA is TGTGCCTGGAGTGTATTCAGGAATGAGCAGTTCTTC. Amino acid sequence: CAWSVFRNEQFF.